The rows below give T cell receptor beta chains drawn from one sample of a study of graft-versus-host responses after intestinal transplantation. Clones were sequenced by immunoSEQ multiplex PCR, and TCRdb holds only the in-frame ones, with some missing. The table lists about 86,000 clones, about 88% of them singletons, with 0.28% in the top ten. No antigen has been assigned to these receptors. Source: unstimulated CD4+ T cells sorted from spleen or lymph node cells, taken before transplant. The receptors stem from a human donor who was the organ donor for an intestinal transplant. The CDR3 runs from the conserved cysteine through the conserved F or W. Fields, in order: J gene, V gene, D gene, clone size, CDR3 protein, CDR3 DNA. The D gene is left open where the match is weak. Not all rows give a size; the values are once, few, many and, for expanded clones, a class.

j_call: TRBJ1-1
v_call: TRBV28
d_call: -
clone_size: -
cdr3_aa: CASSFPGNTEAFF
cdr3_nt: TGTGCCAGCAGTTTCCCAGGGAACACTGAAGCTTTCTTT

j_call: TRBJ1-1
v_call: TRBV28
d_call: TRBD1
clone_size: -
cdr3_aa: CAILGQGLRNTEAFF
cdr3_nt: TGTGCCATACTCGGACAGGGCCTCCGGAACACTGAAGCTTTCTTT

j_call: TRBJ2-2
v_call: TRBV6-1
d_call: TRBD2
clone_size: -
cdr3_aa: CASSEARGGSTGELFF
cdr3_nt: TGTGCCAGCAGTGAAGCTCGCGGGGGTTCGACCGGGGAGCTGTTTTTT

j_call: TRBJ2-1
v_call: TRBV4-1
d_call: -
clone_size: -
cdr3_aa: CASSQVNLVQYNEQFF
cdr3_nt: TGCGCCAGCAGCCAAGTGAATTTGGTTCAGTACAATGAGCAGTTCTTC

j_call: TRBJ2-3
v_call: TRBV5-1
d_call: -
clone_size: once
cdr3_aa: CASSAGTPPRQYF
cdr3_nt: TGCGCCAGCAGCGCCGGGACACCACCCCGGCAGTATTTT

j_call: TRBJ2-7
v_call: TRBV11-2
d_call: TRBD2
clone_size: -
cdr3_aa: CASSFPLAGALDEQYF
cdr3_nt: TGTGCCAGCAGCTTTCCCCTAGCGGGAGCTTTGGACGAGCAGTACTTC

j_call: TRBJ2-7
v_call: TRBV6-5
d_call: -
clone_size: -
cdr3_aa: CASSRAGAGSYEQYF
cdr3_nt: TGTGCCAGCAGTCGCGCGGGGGCGGGCTCCTACGAGCAGTACTTC

j_call: TRBJ1-2
v_call: TRBV6-1
d_call: -
clone_size: -
cdr3_aa: CASSEWGLGYGYTF
cdr3_nt: TGTGCCAGCAGTGAATGGGGGCTGGGCTATGGCTACACCTTC

j_call: TRBJ1-2
v_call: TRBV15
d_call: -
clone_size: once
cdr3_aa: CATSRDLVDTGGYTF
cdr3_nt: TGTGCCACCAGCAGAGATCTCGTAGACACAGGGGGCTACACCTTC

j_call: TRBJ2-5
v_call: TRBV15
d_call: TRBD2
clone_size: -
cdr3_aa: CATSRAPSGGQETQYF
cdr3_nt: TGTGCCACCAGCAGAGCCCCTAGCGGGGGCCAAGAGACCCAGTACTTC

j_call: TRBJ2-7
v_call: TRBV6-5
d_call: -
clone_size: -
cdr3_aa: CASRPYSSYEQYF
cdr3_nt: TGTGCCAGCAGGCCCTACAGCTCCTACGAGCAGTACTTC

j_call: TRBJ2-3
v_call: TRBV7-9
d_call: TRBD2
clone_size: -
cdr3_aa: CASSTLGLVITDTQYF
cdr3_nt: TGTGCCAGCAGCACACTCGGACTAGTGATCACAGATACGCAGTATTTT

j_call: TRBJ1-2
v_call: TRBV6-1
d_call: TRBD1
clone_size: -
cdr3_aa: CASSTTGGSYGYTF
cdr3_nt: TGTGCCAGCAGTACCACAGGGGGCTCCTATGGCTACACCTTC

j_call: TRBJ2-5
v_call: TRBV18
d_call: -
clone_size: -
cdr3_aa: CASSPPEYQETQYF
cdr3_nt: TGTGCCAGCTCCCCACCAGAGTACCAAGAGACCCAGTACTTC

j_call: TRBJ1-5
v_call: TRBV21-1
d_call: -
clone_size: -
cdr3_aa: CASRAQGDDQPQHF
cdr3_nt: TGTGCCAGCAGGGCGCAGGGGGACGACCAGCCCCAGCATTTT

j_call: TRBJ2-5
v_call: TRBV27
d_call: -
clone_size: -
cdr3_aa: CASSRRRRGAQETQYF
cdr3_nt: TGTGCCAGCAGCCGACGTAGACGGGGTGCCCAAGAGACCCAGTACTTC

j_call: TRBJ2-3
v_call: TRBV29-1
d_call: TRBD2
clone_size: few
cdr3_aa: CSVGGTASSTDTQYF
cdr3_nt: TGCAGCGTGGGGGGGACGGCCTCTAGCACAGATACGCAGTATTTT

j_call: TRBJ1-1
v_call: TRBV10-3
d_call: -
clone_size: -
cdr3_aa: CAIRSDRQYTEAFF
cdr3_nt: TGTGCCATCAGGTCTGACAGGCAGTATACTGAAGCTTTCTTT

j_call: TRBJ2-3
v_call: TRBV5-4
d_call: -
clone_size: -
cdr3_aa: CASSPRGGSSTDTQYF
cdr3_nt: TGTGCCAGCAGCCCCAGAGGCGGTTCTAGCACAGATACGCAGTATTTT

j_call: TRBJ2-3
v_call: TRBV5-8
d_call: TRBD2
clone_size: -
cdr3_aa: CASTLAGVGSDTQYF
cdr3_nt: TGTGCCAGCACACTAGCGGGAGTTGGATCAGATACGCAGTATTTT

j_call: TRBJ1-5
v_call: TRBV18
d_call: TRBD1
clone_size: -
cdr3_aa: CASSDRGSNQPQHF
cdr3_nt: TGTGCCAGCTCAGACAGGGGGAGCAATCAGCCCCAGCATTTT

j_call: TRBJ1-2
v_call: TRBV19
d_call: -
clone_size: -
cdr3_aa: CASTPHDSVFFAYGYTF
cdr3_nt: TGTGCCAGTACCCCACATGATTCTGTATTTTTTGCCTATGGCTACACCTTC

j_call: TRBJ2-2
v_call: TRBV27
d_call: TRBD2
clone_size: -
cdr3_aa: CASSWKWPSGSTGELFF
cdr3_nt: TGTGCCAGCAGCTGGAAGTGGCCTAGCGGGAGTACCGGGGAGCTGTTTTTT

j_call: TRBJ2-5
v_call: TRBV2
d_call: TRBD2
clone_size: -
cdr3_aa: CATWTSGGRYQETQYF
cdr3_nt: TGTGCCACCTGGACTAGCGGGGGAAGGTACCAAGAGACCCAGTACTTC

j_call: TRBJ2-7
v_call: TRBV7-3
d_call: TRBD1
clone_size: -
cdr3_aa: CASSLGTGYDEQYF
cdr3_nt: TGTGCCAGCAGCTTGGGGACAGGGTACGACGAGCAGTACTTC

j_call: TRBJ1-1
v_call: TRBV15
d_call: -
clone_size: -
cdr3_aa: CATSRGLASTEAFF
cdr3_nt: TGTGCCACCAGCAGGGGCCTAGCGAGCACTGAAGCTTTCTTT

j_call: TRBJ2-7
v_call: TRBV4-1
d_call: -
clone_size: few
cdr3_aa: CASSQAEADPYEQYF
cdr3_nt: TGCGCCAGCAGCCAAGCAGAAGCGGACCCCTACGAGCAGTACTTC

j_call: TRBJ1-2
v_call: TRBV19
d_call: TRBD1
clone_size: -
cdr3_aa: CASIQGQGRYGYTF
cdr3_nt: TGTGCCAGTATCCAGGGACAGGGTCGGTATGGCTACACCTTC

j_call: TRBJ1-5
v_call: TRBV5-8
d_call: -
clone_size: -
cdr3_aa: CASSSRGYQPQHF
cdr3_nt: TGTGCCAGCAGCTCCCGGGGGTATCAGCCCCAGCATTTT

j_call: TRBJ2-3
v_call: TRBV20-1
d_call: -
clone_size: -
cdr3_aa: CSALHGDTQYF
cdr3_nt: TGCAGTGCCCTGCACGGGGATACGCAGTATTTT

j_call: TRBJ2-7
v_call: TRBV27
d_call: TRBD2
clone_size: -
cdr3_aa: CASSLLAGTRKQYF
cdr3_nt: TGTGCCAGCAGTTTACTAGCGGGTACAAGAAAGCAGTACTTC

j_call: TRBJ2-2
v_call: TRBV6-4
d_call: TRBD2
clone_size: -
cdr3_aa: CASSGLAGPTGELFF
cdr3_nt: TGTGCCAGCAGCGGACTAGCGGGACCCACCGGGGAGCTGTTTTTT

j_call: TRBJ2-1
v_call: TRBV7-3
d_call: -
clone_size: once
cdr3_aa: CASSLETSSGEQFF
cdr3_nt: TGTGCCAGCAGCTTAGAAACTAGTAGTGGTGAGCAGTTCTTC

j_call: TRBJ2-3
v_call: TRBV5-1
d_call: TRBD2
clone_size: -
cdr3_aa: CASSLAGTSGRSTDTQYF
cdr3_nt: TGCGCCAGCAGCTTGGCTGGGACTAGCGGGAGGTCCACAGATACGCAGTATTTT

j_call: TRBJ2-3
v_call: TRBV19
d_call: -
clone_size: -
cdr3_aa: CASSRGTPTDTQYF
cdr3_nt: TGTGCCAGTAGTAGGGGGACACCCACAGATACGCAGTATTTT

j_call: TRBJ2-6
v_call: TRBV27
d_call: -
clone_size: -
cdr3_aa: CASSRQGVGGSGANVLTF
cdr3_nt: TGTGCCAGCAGTCGGCAGGGGGTGGGGGGCTCTGGGGCCAACGTCCTGACTTTC

j_call: TRBJ2-7
v_call: TRBV19
d_call: TRBD2
clone_size: -
cdr3_aa: CASKVQRGTYEQYF
cdr3_nt: TGTGCCAGTAAGGTCCAGCGGGGAACCTACGAGCAGTACTTC

j_call: TRBJ2-4
v_call: TRBV19
d_call: TRBD1
clone_size: -
cdr3_aa: CASSEQGLAKNIQYF
cdr3_nt: TGTGCCAGTAGCGAACAGGGGCTAGCCAAAAACATTCAGTACTTC

j_call: TRBJ2-7
v_call: TRBV7-8
d_call: -
clone_size: -
cdr3_aa: CASSYRTGTYEQYF
cdr3_nt: TGTGCCAGCAGCTACCGTACAGGGACCTACGAGCAGTACTTC

j_call: TRBJ1-2
v_call: TRBV25-1
d_call: TRBD1
clone_size: few
cdr3_aa: CASSEEGRGRSNYGYTF
cdr3_nt: TGTGCCAGCAGTGAAGAAGGCAGGGGGAGATCCAACTATGGCTACACCTTC

j_call: TRBJ2-1
v_call: TRBV6-5
d_call: -
clone_size: -
cdr3_aa: CASTSPPYNEQFF
cdr3_nt: TGTGCCAGCACCTCCCCCCCCTACAATGAGCAGTTCTTC

j_call: TRBJ1-3
v_call: TRBV10-2
d_call: -
clone_size: -
cdr3_aa: CASRPSGVSSGNTIYF
cdr3_nt: TGCGCCAGCAGGCCCTCGGGGGTTAGCTCTGGAAACACCATATATTTT

j_call: TRBJ2-7
v_call: TRBV18
d_call: -
clone_size: -
cdr3_aa: CASSPTGSYEQYF
cdr3_nt: TGTGCCAGCTCCCCGACAGGCTCCTACGAGCAGTACTTC

j_call: TRBJ1-2
v_call: TRBV10-2
d_call: TRBD1
clone_size: -
cdr3_aa: CASSETGGYGYTF
cdr3_nt: TGCGCCAGCAGTGAGACAGGGGGCTATGGCTACACCTTC

j_call: TRBJ2-2
v_call: TRBV7-2
d_call: TRBD1
clone_size: -
cdr3_aa: CASSPGTGGNTGELFF
cdr3_nt: TGTGCCAGCAGCCCCGGGACAGGGGGAAACACCGGGGAGCTGTTTTTT

j_call: TRBJ2-3
v_call: TRBV1
d_call: -
clone_size: -
cdr3_aa: CTSSHKRTGTDTQYF
cdr3_nt: TGCACCAGCAGCCACAAAAGGACAGGGACAGATACGCAGTATTTT

j_call: TRBJ2-3
v_call: TRBV5-4
d_call: TRBD2
clone_size: -
cdr3_aa: CASSLGLAGGEAQYF
cdr3_nt: TGTGCCAGCAGCTTGGGTCTAGCGGGGGGGGAAGCGCAGTATTTT

j_call: TRBJ1-4
v_call: TRBV4-2
d_call: -
clone_size: -
cdr3_aa: CASSQVRASGEKLFF
cdr3_nt: TGTGCCAGCAGCCAAGTCAGGGCATCCGGTGAAAAACTGTTTTTT

j_call: TRBJ2-3
v_call: TRBV18
d_call: -
clone_size: -
cdr3_aa: CASSPLKEEGSTDTQYF
cdr3_nt: TGTGCCAGCTCACCCCTTAAAGAGGAGGGTAGCACAGATACGCAGTATTTT

j_call: TRBJ1-2
v_call: TRBV7-9
d_call: -
clone_size: -
cdr3_aa: CASSFHVPGFYGYTF
cdr3_nt: TGTGCCAGCAGCTTTCATGTGCCAGGGTTTTATGGCTACACCTTC

j_call: TRBJ2-1
v_call: TRBV9
d_call: TRBD2
clone_size: -
cdr3_aa: CASSVATSGAHEQFF
cdr3_nt: TGTGCCAGCAGCGTAGCTACTAGCGGGGCTCATGAGCAGTTCTTC

j_call: TRBJ1-1
v_call: TRBV30
d_call: -
clone_size: -
cdr3_aa: CARMPMNTEAFF
cdr3_nt: TGTGCCCGAATGCCTATGAACACTGAAGCTTTCTTT